Each of the 20 T cell receptor beta chains below was sequenced from the same sample in a study of cytomegalovirus exposure and HLA in healthy donors. Primers: 60 Vbeta forward and 13 Jbeta reverse. The table came from immunoSEQ multiplex PCR; TCRdb's copy has only in-frame clones and leaves some out. The sample carries over 150,000 clones, around 69% recorded once. The sample was PBMCs. Receptors were obtained from a man between 60 and 70 years old in good health and CMV-seronegative.

J is TRBJ2-5 and V is TRBV27; 12 bases are a match to TRBD2. The closer fit of TRBJ2-7 to the DNA end suggests the J call may be wrong. Germline loops: CDR1 MNHEY, CDR2 SMNVEV (reference sequence). CDR3 length equals 16 residues. The CDR3 DNA reads as TGTGCCAGCAGTTCCCCCTCTAGCGGGAGGGCCTACGAGCAGTACTTC. Protein product: CASSSPSSGRAYEQYF.

The chain employs TRBV4-1 and TRBJ2-5; the match to TRBD2 covers 8 bases. This CDR3 region has 15 residues. Germline V lookup: CDR1 MGHRA, CDR2 YSYEKL. V was clipped by 2 bases and J by 2 bases; unmatched bases: 4. CDR3 bases: TGCGCCAGCAGCCAACCGCGGGGGGCACAAGAGACCCAGTACTTC. As protein: CASSQPRGAQETQYF.

The chain recombines TRBV28 with TRBJ2-5; 12 positions agree with TRBD2. This CDR3 region has 16 residues. CDR1 is MDHEN and CDR2 is SYDVKM in the germline V gene. V lost 3 bases, J lost 4 bases, and 6 bases stayed unmatched. CDR3 protein: CASSFSSGGAGETQYF. The CDR3 DNA reads as TGTGCCAGCAGTTTTTCTAGCGGGGGGGCCGGAGAGACCCAGTACTTC.

The rearrangement joins TRBV28 to TRBJ2-5; TRBD1 matches 8 bases. Germline assignment: CDR1 MDHEN and CDR2 SYDVKM. After removal of 6 bases from V and 5 bases from J, the junction contained 8 bases not matched to a gene. This CDR3 has 14 amino acids. The CDR3 region is CASSTDRGSETQYF. CDR3 DNA: TGTGCCAGCAGCACAGACAGGGGATCGGAGACCCAGTACTTC.

In this sample, this clone turned up a few times. This chain uses TRBV20-1 with TRBJ2-7; 10 bases match TRBD2. Germline V gene sequence: CDR1 DFQATT, CDR2 SNEGSKA (reference sequence). This CDR3 has 11 residues. The CDR3 DNA is TGCACTACTAGCGGGGATTACGAGCAGTACTTC. Translation: CTTSGDYEQYF.

CDR3 coding DNA: TGTGCCAGCAGTGGGCAGGGGGGTGGGGCCAACGTCCTGACTTTC. Amino acids: CASSGQGGGANVLTF. V is TRBV2 and J is TRBJ2-6, with D possibly being TRBD1 (7 bases). This CDR3 has 15 amino acids. Germline lookup yields CDR1 SNHLY and CDR2 FYNNEI. V gave up 4 bases and J gave up 3 bases, with 10 bases separating them.

The J gene is TRBJ2-5, the V gene TRBV18, with 8 bases fitting TRBD1. Germline values: CDR1 KGHSH, CDR2 LQKENI. V shed 1 base, J shed 2 bases, and the junction held 3 bases outside the gene matches. CDR3 length: 15 amino acids. This chain's CDR3 is CASSPRTGNQETQYF. The CDR3 coding sequence is TGTGCCAGCTCACCACGGACAGGGAATCAAGAGACCCAGTACTTC.

The CDR3 spells CASSKDRKDEKLFF. In DNA, the CDR3 is TGTGCCAGTAGTAAGGACAGGAAAGATGAAAAACTGTTTTTT. The chain is built from TRBV19 and TRBJ1-4; 7 bases map to TRBD1. Germline CDR1 is LNHDA and CDR2 is SQIVND (reference sequence). The CDR3 consists of 14 residues. Germline trimming cut 4 bases from V and 6 bases from J; bases unmatched to any gene: 5.

V usage is TRBV7-8 and J usage is TRBJ2-7, with D possibly TRBD2 on 6 matching bases. The CDR3 extends over 17 amino acids. Germline assignment: CDR1 SGHVS and CDR2 FQNEAQ. Trimming cost V 4 bases and J 0 bases, with 19 bases left between them. The CDR3 nucleotides are TGTGCCAGCAGCTGGATTTTAGCGGAGGCCGACTCCTACGAGCAGTACTTC. Translation gives CASSWILAEADSYEQYF.

V and J are TRBV7-9 and TRBJ2-7; 8 bases map to TRBD1. V lost 3 bases to trimming and J lost 6 bases; unmatched junction nucleotides: 4. Germline CDR1 is SEHNR and CDR2 is FQNEAQ (reference sequence). This CDR3 contains 13 residues. In nucleotides, the CDR3 is TGTGCCAGCAGCTTCACAGGGGGTTCCGAGCAGTACTTC. Translation gives CASSFTGGSEQYF.

V gene TRBV6-6 combines with J gene TRBJ2-7; 9 bases line up with TRBD2. Germline CDR1 is MNHNY and CDR2 is SVGAGI (reference sequence). V dropped 7 bases and J dropped 3; count of bases not matched to a gene: 4. The CDR3 is 13 residues long. This CDR3 reads CASKREADYEQYF. The CDR3 coding sequence is TGTGCCAGCAAGCGGGAGGCGGACTACGAGCAGTACTTC.

The rearrangement joins TRBV5-8 to TRBJ1-1; D call uncertain. V was clipped by 7 bases and J by 5 bases, with 15 bases between them. Germline lookup yields CDR1 SGHTS and CDR2 YDEGEE. The CDR3 length is 13 residues. In DNA, the CDR3 is TGTGCCAGCGCCCCCCTTCCGCGTACTGAAGCTTTCTTT. The encoded protein is CASAPLPRTEAFF.

V is TRBV11-2 and J is TRBJ1-5; D is perhaps TRBD1 (5 bases). CDR3 size: 16 residues. V shed 5 bases and J shed 3 bases, with 17 bases lying between them. The V gene's germline CDR1 is SGHAT and CDR2 FQNNGV. CDR3 DNA: TGTGCCAGCAGCCCGGGGGTTACGGCGTACAATCAGCCCCAGCATTTT. Translated, it gives CASSPGVTAYNQPQHF.

The gene calls are TRBV28 and TRBJ1-2; weak D call: TRBD1 (6 bases). Germline-derived CDR1 and CDR2 are MDHEN and SYDVKM. Between the trimmed V and J ends, which lost 8 bases and 6 bases, there was a span of 19 bases. The CDR3 has 14 residues. CDR3 DNA: TGTGCCAGCTTACGGCCAGGGGTGTCGGATGGCTACACCTTC. This gives the protein CASLRPGVSDGYTF.

The genes are TRBV28 and TRBJ2-1; 9 positions match TRBD2. Germline CDR1 MDHEN, CDR2 SYDVKM. CDR3 length: 16 residues. V lost 6 bases, J lost 5 bases, and 11 bases stayed unmatched. CDR3 sequence: CASRFAGTSSHNEQFF. CDR3 in DNA: TGTGCCAGCAGGTTTGCCGGGACTAGCAGTCACAATGAGCAGTTCTTC.

V usage is TRBV6-1 and J usage is TRBJ1-2, with 7 bases matching TRBD1. Germline assignment: CDR1 MNHNS and CDR2 SASEGT. The V gene end was trimmed by 0 bases and the J gene end by 4 bases; junction bases not matched to a gene: 5. The CDR3 consists of 15 residues. CDR3 sequence reads: CASSEAVAGGYGYTF. In nucleotides, the CDR3 is TGTGCCAGCAGTGAAGCGGTGGCAGGGGGCTATGGCTACACCTTC.

The chain employs TRBV5-1 and TRBJ2-3, with TRBD2 matching 7 bases. Germline V gives CDR1 SGHRS, CDR2 YFSETQ. The CDR3 totals 16 residues. The V and J ends lost 4 bases and 1 base, in that order; junction bases with no gene match: 9. In DNA form, the CDR3 reads TGCGCCAGCAGCGACCCAACGGGAGGAGGCACAGATACGCAGTATTTT. Encoded protein: CASSDPTGGGTDTQYF. Full variable domain (remainder filled in from reference TRBV5-1 and TRBJ2-3): KAGVTQTPRYLIKTRGQQVTLSCSPISGHRSVSWYQQTPGQGLQFLFEYFSETQRNKGNFPGRFSGRQFSNSRSEMNVSTLELGDSALYLCASSDPTGGGTDTQYFGPGTRLTVL.

The chain has TRBV7-2 and TRBJ2-7; 7 positions match TRBD1. The CDR3 has 15 amino acids. From germline, CDR1 is SGHTA and CDR2 FQGNSA. The V and J ends lost 1 base and 3 bases, in that order; junction bases with no gene match: 6. The CDR3 region has the DNA TGTGCCAGCAGCTTAGGACCGGGACAGAACTACGAGCAGTACTTC. It encodes CASSLGPGQNYEQYF.

The chain carries TRBV7-6 and TRBJ2-5; TRBD1 aligns across 9 bases. Germline CDR1 is SGHVS and CDR2 is FNYEAQ. This CDR3 comprises 15 residues. The J segment lost 5 bases and the V segment lost 4 bases, leaving 8 bases of the junction unmatched. The CDR3: CASSSRDREVETQYF. The CDR3 DNA reads as TGTGCCAGCAGCTCCCGGGACAGGGAGGTGGAGACCCAGTACTTC.

This chain links TRBV9 with TRBJ2-1; perhaps TRBD1 as D (6 bases). CDR3 length equals 15 residues. From germline, CDR1 is SGDLS and CDR2 YYNGEE. The germline V and J ends were trimmed by 0 bases and 0 bases, with 7 bases remaining between them. As DNA, the CDR3 is TGTGCCAGCAGCGTAGTGGGGGCCTCCTACAATGAGCAGTTCTTC. It specifies CASSVVGASYNEQFF.